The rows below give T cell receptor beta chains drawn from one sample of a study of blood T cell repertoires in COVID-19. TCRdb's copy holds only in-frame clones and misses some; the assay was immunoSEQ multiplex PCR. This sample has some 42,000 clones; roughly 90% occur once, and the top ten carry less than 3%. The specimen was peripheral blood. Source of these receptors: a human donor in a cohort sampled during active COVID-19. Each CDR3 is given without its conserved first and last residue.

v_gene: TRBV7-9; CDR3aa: ASSLTGALYGYT
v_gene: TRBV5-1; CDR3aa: ASSLTQGAGGYT
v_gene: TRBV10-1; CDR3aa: ASSETQRGGELF
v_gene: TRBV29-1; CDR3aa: SVGTGGGELF
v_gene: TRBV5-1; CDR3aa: ASGDYSYNEQF
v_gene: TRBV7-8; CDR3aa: ASSLGTGGGNTIY
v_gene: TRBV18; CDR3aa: ASSTDSYDSLYGYT
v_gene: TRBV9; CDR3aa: ASRRQGSTEAF
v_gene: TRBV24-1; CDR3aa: ATSDGGLAGAPSIQTQY
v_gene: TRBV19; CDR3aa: ASSPRDRPNLF
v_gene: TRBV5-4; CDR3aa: ASSSGQGYEQY
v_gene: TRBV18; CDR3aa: ASSPLEWRTNTEAF
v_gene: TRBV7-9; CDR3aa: ASAGTSGGFQETQY
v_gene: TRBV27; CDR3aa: ATRLAGRYEQY
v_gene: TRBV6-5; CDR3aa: ASVPGQGYTGELF
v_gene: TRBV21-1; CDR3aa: ASSRLAGGHNEQF
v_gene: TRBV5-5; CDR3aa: ASSFGSNQPQH
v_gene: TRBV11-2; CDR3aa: ASSLDEGAPYEQY
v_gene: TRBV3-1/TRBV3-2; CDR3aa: ASSQVRGLAAQETQY
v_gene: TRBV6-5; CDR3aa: ASSYVAGGEQF
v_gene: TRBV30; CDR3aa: AWSRQGYEQY
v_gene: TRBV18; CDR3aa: ASSPRPGGTEAF
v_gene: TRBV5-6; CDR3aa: ASSLAGRPNTQY
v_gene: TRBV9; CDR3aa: ASSVVTSFRGGSSYNEQF
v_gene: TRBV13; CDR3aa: ASSPGLRGGGNYGYT
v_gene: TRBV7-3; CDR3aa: ASSQISGGITDTQY
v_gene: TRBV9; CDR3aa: ASSVTSGTGAYEQY
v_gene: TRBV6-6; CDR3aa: ASSQWPITGELF
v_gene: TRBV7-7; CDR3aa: ASSSRPFGQGVFYGYT
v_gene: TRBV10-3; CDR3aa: AISEQRGDNSPLH
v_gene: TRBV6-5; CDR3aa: ASSPGQGAEAF
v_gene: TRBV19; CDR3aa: ASSPQGLGYT